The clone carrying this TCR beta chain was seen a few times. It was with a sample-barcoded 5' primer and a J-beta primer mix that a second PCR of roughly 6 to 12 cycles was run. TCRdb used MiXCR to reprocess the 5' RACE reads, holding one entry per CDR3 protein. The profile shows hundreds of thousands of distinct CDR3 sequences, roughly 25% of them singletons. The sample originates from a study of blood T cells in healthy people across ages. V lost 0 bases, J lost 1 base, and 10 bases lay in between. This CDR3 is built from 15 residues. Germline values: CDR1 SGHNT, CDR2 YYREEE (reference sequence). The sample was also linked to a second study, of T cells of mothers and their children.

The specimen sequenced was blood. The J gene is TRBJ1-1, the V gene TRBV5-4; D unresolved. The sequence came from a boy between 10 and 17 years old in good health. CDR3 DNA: TGTGCCAGCAGCTTGGTTGGGAGAGGGAACACTGAAGCTTTCTTT. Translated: CASSLVGRGNTEAFF.